This T cell receptor (beta chain) was identified in a study of control samples from healthy donors and cancer patients. CDR3 length equals 15 residues. The V end was cut by 0 bases, the J end by 1 base, with 7 bases between. CDR1 and CDR2 from the germline V gene are LGHDT and YNNKEL (reference sequence). Measured with immunoSEQ multiplex PCR; TCRdb has only the in-frame clones, and not every one. The repertoire holds about 84,000 clones, with about nine tenths as singletons. The sequencing input was blood. V is TRBV3-1 (or the pseudogene TRBV3-2) and J is TRBJ1-5; D uncertain. The receptor was derived from a man aged 25 to 45 in good health. The CDR3 DNA reads TGTGCCAGCAGCCAAGATATGAGCAGCAATCAGCCCCAGCATTTT. Encoded protein: CASSQDMSSNQPQHF.